One and the same sample provided the 9 T cell receptor beta chains below, sequenced in a study of control samples from healthy donors and cancer patients. Assay used: immunoSEQ multiplex PCR; TCRdb lists only in-frame clones, some missing. The table includes 75,000 to 90,000 clones, approximately 88% detected once. The sequenced sample was PBMCs. All receptors derive from a woman between 45 and 60 years old with colorectal cancer.

V is TRBV5-1 and J is TRBJ2-2; D unresolved. This CDR3 has 15 amino acids. Trimming removed 4 bases from V and 0 bases from J, with 10 bases in between. Germline V gene data show CDR1 as SGHRS and CDR2 as YFSETQ. The CDR3 loop reads CASSQLQSNTGELFF. The CDR3 DNA reads as TGCGCCAGCAGCCAACTACAGTCGAACACCGGGGAGCTGTTTTTT.

The chain recombines TRBV19 with TRBJ1-2, with D maybe TRBD1 (5 bases). Germline CDR1 reads LNHDA; CDR2 reads SQIVND (reference sequence). Between the trimmed V and J ends, which lost 7 bases and 1 base, there was a span of 13 bases. This CDR3 is built from 14 residues. CDR3 sequence: CASKEKGNNYGYTF. In nucleotides, the CDR3 is TGTGCCAGTAAAGAGAAGGGGAATAACTATGGCTACACCTTC.

The chain carries TRBV30 and TRBJ1-5; D unresolved. CDR3 length: 15 residues. Germline V CDR1 and CDR2: GTSNPN, SVGIG (reference sequence). V gave up 3 bases and J gave up 0 bases, with 12 bases separating them. The CDR3 region has the DNA TGTGCCTGGAGCGAGGGCTTCATTAGCAATCAGCCCCAGCATTTT. This codes for CAWSEGFISNQPQHF.

The rearrangement uses TRBV2 and TRBJ1-2; TRBD1 is a possible D gene (5 bases). The germline CDR1 and CDR2 sequences are SNHLY and FYNNEI. The CDR3 contains 13 residues. V was pared by 5 bases and J by 3 bases, with 10 bases between. The CDR3 region is CASSWDRDYGYTF. The CDR3 DNA sequence: TGTGCCAGCAGTTGGGACCGAGACTATGGCTACACCTTC.

The chain employs TRBV6-6 and TRBJ1-2; D remains ambiguous. The germline V gene has CDR1 MNHNY and CDR2 SVGAGI (reference sequence). The CDR3 is 12 residues long. The ends were cut back, 6 bases at V and 8 bases at J, with 13 bases in the middle. Here the CDR3 reads CASSSDKKGYTF. The CDR3 bases are TGTGCCAGCAGCTCCGACAAGAAGGGCTACACCTTC.

V and J are TRBV9 and TRBJ1-3; the D gene is possibly TRBD1 (5 bases). Trimming removed 3 bases from V and 4 bases from J, with 14 bases in between. Germline V gene data show CDR1 as SGDLS and CDR2 as YYNGEE. The CDR3 loop spans 15 amino acids. CDR3 amino acids: CASSGGGGLGNTIYF. The CDR3 nucleotides read TGTGCCAGCAGCGGCGGGGGGGGTCTCGGAAACACCATATATTTT.

CDR3 region: CASSSTRPWSGDLKLFF. The CDR3 region has the DNA TGTGCCAGCAGTTCCACCCGACCCTGGTCAGGGGATCTCAAACTGTTTTTT. The rearrangement joins TRBV27 to TRBJ1-4; weak D call: TRBD1 (6 bases). V was pared by 4 bases and J by 11 bases, with 26 bases between. The germline V gene encodes CDR1 MNHEY and CDR2 SMNVEV (reference sequence). The CDR3 totals 17 residues.

The V and J genes are TRBV2 and TRBJ1-2, with 10 positions matching TRBD1. V lost 7 bases and J lost 7; bases outside the gene matches: 9. In germline, CDR1 is SNHLY, CDR2 FYNNEI. The CDR3 is 14 amino acids. The CDR3 bases are TGTGCCAGCAATAGACAGGGGGCTGTTCCTGGCTACACCTTC. The encoded protein is CASNRQGAVPGYTF. The variable domain in full, with the rest retrieved from reference TRBV2 and TRBJ1-2, is EPEVTQTPSHQVTQMGQEVILRCVPISNHLYFYWYRQILGQKVEFLVSFYNNEISEKSEIFDDQFSVERPDGSNFTLKIRSTKLEDSAMYFCASNRQGAVPGYTFGSGTRLTVV.

The chain couples TRBV10-3 to TRBJ2-3, with D perhaps TRBD1 (6 bases). Trimming cost V 11 bases and J 2 bases, with 14 bases left between them. The CDR3 extends over 13 amino acids. Germline V gene data show CDR1 as ENHRY and CDR2 as SYGVKD. CDR3 sequence reads: CAVSGQNTDTQYF. The CDR3 nucleotides read TGTGCCGTTTCGGGACAAAACACAGATACGCAGTATTTT.